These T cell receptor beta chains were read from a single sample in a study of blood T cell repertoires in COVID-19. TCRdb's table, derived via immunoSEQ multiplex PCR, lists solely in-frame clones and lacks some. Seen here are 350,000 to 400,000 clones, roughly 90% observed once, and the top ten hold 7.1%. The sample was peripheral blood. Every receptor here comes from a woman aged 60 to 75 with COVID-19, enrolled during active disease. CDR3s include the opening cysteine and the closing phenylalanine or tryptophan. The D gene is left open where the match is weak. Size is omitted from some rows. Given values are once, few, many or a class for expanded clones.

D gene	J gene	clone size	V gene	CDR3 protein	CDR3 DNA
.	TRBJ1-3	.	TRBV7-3	CASSPSSGSGNTIYF	TGTGCCAGCAGCCCCTCGTCAGGGTCTGGAAACACCATATATTTT
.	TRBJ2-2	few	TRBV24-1	CATSDFWGAGELFF	TGTGCCACCAGTGATTTTTGGGGGGCCGGGGAGCTGTTTTTT
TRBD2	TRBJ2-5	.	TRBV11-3	CASSGPSGGTQYF	TGTGCCAGCAGTGGACCCTCGGGAGGGACCCAGTACTTC
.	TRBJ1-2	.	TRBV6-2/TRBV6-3	CASSYGTPAVYGYTF	TGTGCCAGCAGTTACGGGACTCCTGCGGTATATGGCTACACCTTC
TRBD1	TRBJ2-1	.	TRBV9	CASSVDRYNEQFF	TGTGCCAGCAGCGTGGACAGGTACAATGAGCAGTTCTTC
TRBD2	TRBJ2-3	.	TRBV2	CASTFSGASTDTQYF	TGTGCCAGCACTTTTAGCGGGGCTAGCACAGATACGCAGTATTTT
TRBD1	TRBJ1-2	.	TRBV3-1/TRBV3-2	CASSQVAAGGRGYTF	TGTGCCAGCAGCCAAGTAGCCGCAGGGGGCCGGGGCTACACCTTC
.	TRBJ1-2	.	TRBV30	CAWSVTTKGTGGYTF	TGTGCCTGGAGTGTAACCACGAAGGGTACGGGGGGCTACACCTTC
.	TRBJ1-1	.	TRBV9	CASSVRGLNTEAFF	TGTGCCAGCAGCGTAAGGGGGTTGAACACTGAAGCTTTCTTT
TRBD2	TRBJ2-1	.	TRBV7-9	CASSPGTRGGNEQFF	TGTGCCAGCAGCCCCGGGACTCGGGGGGGCAATGAGCAGTTCTTC
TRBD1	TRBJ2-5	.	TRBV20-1	CSASIRQGVRETQYF	TGCAGTGCTAGTATCAGACAGGGGGTCAGAGAGACCCAGTACTTC
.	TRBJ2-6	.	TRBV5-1	CASTGQRGANVLTF	TGCGCCAGCACCGGTCAACGTGGGGCCAACGTCCTGACTTTC
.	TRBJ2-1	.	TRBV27	CASSPTSSSYNEQFF	TGTGCCAGCAGTCCGACATCGAGCTCCTACAATGAGCAGTTCTTC
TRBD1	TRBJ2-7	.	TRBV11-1	CASSQYRTGAYEQYF	TGTGCCAGCAGCCAATACAGGACAGGAGCCTACGAGCAGTACTTC
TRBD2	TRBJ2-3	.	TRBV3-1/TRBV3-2	CASSHSSGGGSTDTQYF	TGTGCCAGCAGCCATTCTAGCGGGGGGGGGAGCACAGATACGCAGTATTTT
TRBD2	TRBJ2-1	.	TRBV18	CASSPPAAGGADNEQFF	TGTGCCAGCTCACCACCGGCAGCGGGGGGGGCGGACAATGAGCAGTTCTTC